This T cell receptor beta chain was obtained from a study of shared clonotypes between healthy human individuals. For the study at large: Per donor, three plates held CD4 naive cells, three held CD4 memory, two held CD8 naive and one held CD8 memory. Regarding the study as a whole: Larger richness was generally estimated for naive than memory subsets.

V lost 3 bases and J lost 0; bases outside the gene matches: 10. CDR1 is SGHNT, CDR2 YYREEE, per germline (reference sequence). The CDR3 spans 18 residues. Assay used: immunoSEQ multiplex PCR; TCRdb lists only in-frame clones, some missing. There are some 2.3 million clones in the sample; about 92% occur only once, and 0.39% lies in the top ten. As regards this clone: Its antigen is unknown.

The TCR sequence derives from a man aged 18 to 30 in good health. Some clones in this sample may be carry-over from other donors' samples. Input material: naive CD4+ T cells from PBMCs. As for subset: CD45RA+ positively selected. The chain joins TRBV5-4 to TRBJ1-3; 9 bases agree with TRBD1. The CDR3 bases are TGTGCCAGCAGCTCTGGACAGGGGAGACCTCTCTCTGGAAACACCATATATTTT. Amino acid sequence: CASSSGQGRPLSGNTIYF.